This T cell receptor (beta chain) emerged from a study of CD8+CD57+ T cells in acquired aplastic anemia. About the study: Sorted cells (CD4+ and CD8+) yielded DNA amounts that averaged roughly 3.5 ug. Healthy CD8+ samples averaged about 11.0 million reads.

Study-wide results and caveats: Approximately 30 CD8+ CDR3 sequences were shared between patients and controls.

Investigators profiled TCR beta VDJ and CDR3 from genomic DNA template. Each CDR3 protein gets one entry after TCRdb re-called the reads with MiXCR. The table shows about 220,000 distinct CDR3 sequences, with 30% to 40% occurring only once. From germline, CDR1 is DFQATT and CDR2 SNEGSKA (reference sequence). Trimming took off 0 bases at V and 7 bases at J, with 15 bases between the two ends. The CDR3 extends over 14 amino acids. As for this clonotype: The antigen is undetermined.

Input material: sorted CD4+, CD8+, or CD8+CD57+ T cells (not recorded which) from PBMCs. The chain links TRBV20-1 to TRBJ1-1, with a weak D call TRBD1 (6 bases). This TCR was sampled from a human donor in good health, serving as a control. The CDR3 DNA sequence: TGCAGTGCTAGAGATCTCATGGGGGCGTTTGAAGCTTTCTTT. This sequence encodes CSARDLMGAFEAFF.